These 32 T cell receptor delta chains share one sample of origin, sequenced in a study of delta chains in infants with herpesvirus infections. PBMC RNA was reverse transcribed using gamma-chain- and delta-chain-specific primers. TCRdb fed the RT-PCR reads to CATT. The sample lists under 2,000 delta-chain clones, approximately 6.7% occurring once. The input for sequencing was peripheral blood, taken at time point 1 of longitudinal follow-up. The receptors were gathered from a human donor who was a Ugandan infant, either HIV-exposed or HIV-unexposed (not recorded which).

V usage is TRDV1 and J usage is TRDJ1; the D call may be TRDD2 or TRDD3 (6 bases each). TCRdb is silent on the J gene; assignment here came from matching the DNA to germline. The ends were cut back, 7 bases at V and 0 bases at J, with 27 bases in the middle. This CDR3 is built from 19 residues. Looked up from germline, CDR1 is TSWWSYY and CDR2 is QGS. The CDR3 here is CALETAFPVLGFYTDKLIF. The CDR3 bases are TGTGCTCTTGAAACGGCCTTCCCTGTACTGGGATTCTACACCGATAAACTCATCTTT.

On this clone: A read error may explain this, as a much larger clone is one base away. The V gene is TRDV1, the J gene TRDJ1, with TRDD3 matching over 9 bases. As TCRdb names no J gene, one was assigned here on the basis of a DNA match to germline. CDR3 size: 23 residues. Germline V gene sequence: CDR1 TSWWSYY, CDR2 QGS. V gave up 0 bases and J gave up 3 bases; unmatched junction bases: 26. The CDR3 sequence is CALGELGPTLGYWGTGVADKLIF. In nucleotides, the CDR3 is TGTGCTCTTGGGGAACTTGGCCCTACCCTGGGGTACTGGGGGACCGGAGTGGCCGATAAACTCATCTTT.

The chain has TRDV1 and TRDJ1; possibly TRDD3 for D (10 bases). This CDR3 contains 20 residues. The V end was cut by 1 base, the J end by 3 bases, with 27 bases between. Germline CDR1 TSWWSYY, CDR2 QGS. The CDR3 is CALGEPSLPTGDTVSDKLIF. CDR3 DNA sequence: TGTGCTCTTGGGGAACCCTCCCTTCCTACGGGGGATACGGTCTCCGATAAACTCATCTTT.

By its share, this clone is medium-sized. This sequence joins TRAV29/DV5 and TRDJ2, with TRDD3 matching over 9 bases. CDR3 size: 24 residues. The V gene's germline CDR1 is NSMFDY and CDR2 ISSIKDK. Unmatched junction bases numbered 33, after V lost 0 bases and J lost 6 bases. CDR3 DNA sequence: TGTGCAGCAAGCGAGATATTCCCGCCACCCTACTGGGGATACGCGGCTAATGAGGCAGCACAACTCTTCTTT. Translation: CAASEIFPPPYWGYAANEAAQLFF.

To note about this clone: This may arise from a read error, as a much more abundant clone is one base away. The chain joins TRDV1 to TRDJ1, with 10 positions matching TRDD3. The J gene, left out of TCRdb, was set here by checking the DNA against germline. V was clipped by 4 bases and J by 0 bases; unmatched bases: 23. This CDR3 comprises 22 residues. Germline V gives CDR1 TSWWSYY, CDR2 QGS. The CDR3 is CALGGIVIPFQYWGMNTDKLIF. The CDR3 coding sequence is TGTGCTCTTGGGGGAATTGTCATTCCCTTTCAGTACTGGGGGATGAACACCGATAAACTCATCTTT.

The chain uses TRDV1 and TRDJ1, with a possible D match to TRDD2 (5 bases). The tail of the sequence fits TRDJ2 better, so the J call may be wrong. CDR3 length: 15 amino acids. The V gene's germline CDR1 is TSWWSYY and CDR2 QGS. CDR3 coding DNA: TGTGCTCTTGGGGACCTCCTAACGAGGGTCGCCTTACTCTTCTTT. Translated, it gives CALGDLLTRVALLFF.

This clone is deemed large. The chain recombines TRAV29/DV5 with TRDJ1, with 13 bases that match TRDD3. Germline CDR1 reads NSMFDY; CDR2 reads ISSIKDK. Trimming at V came to 0 bases and at J to 0 bases, leaving 26 bases not matched to a gene. The CDR3 sequence is 24 residues long. This chain's CDR3 is CAASVERGPPYWGIRPRYTDKLIF. CDR3 sequence (DNA): TGTGCAGCAAGCGTTGAACGGGGCCCACCGTACTGGGGGATACGCCCCCGGTACACCGATAAACTCATCTTT. The full variable domain, in which reference TRAV29/DV5 and TRDJ1 provide the parts outside the CDR3, is DQQVKQNSPSLSVQEGRISILNCDYTNSMFDYFLWYKKYPAEGPTFLISISSIKDKNEDGRFTVFLNKSAKHLSLHIVPSQPGDSAVYFCAASVERGPPYWGIRPRYTDKLIFGKGTRVTVEP.

This clone is labeled medium-sized. It is unclear where the CDR3 begins or ends on the DNA, so no DNA is shown, and the CDR3 is as TCRdb lists it. The chain combines TRAV29/DV5 with TRDJ1. CDR1 is NSMFDY and CDR2 is ISSIKDK in the germline V gene. Both ends counted, the CDR3 spans 20 residues. CDR3 in amino acids: CSVLLCSKLYSSRQPYKLIF.

This clone was found a few times. A read error may explain this, as a much larger clone is one base away. Within the sample, other DNA sequences also encode this same CDR3. J is TRDJ1 and V is TRDV1; D unclear. The length of the CDR3 is 18 residues. V lost 0 bases and J lost 8, with 25 bases in between. The germline V gene encodes CDR1 TSWWSYY and CDR2 QGS. The CDR3 coding sequence is TGTGCTCTTGGGGAACTAGAACCCGTCAACGGGGCGTCCCCGAAACTCATCTTT. This encodes CALGELEPVNGASPKLIF.

There are a few counts of this clone. This chain joins TRDV1 and TRDJ1, with 9 bases aligning to TRDD3. CDR1 is TSWWSYY, CDR2 QGS, per germline. CDR3 length: 21 residues. V trimming: 9 bases; J trimming: 0 bases; junction bases outside the gene matches: 26. CDR3 region: CALWDYPGILGDPSYTDKLIF. The CDR3 DNA sequence: TGTGCTCTATGGGATTACCCAGGCATACTGGGGGACCCCTCGTACACCGATAAACTCATCTTT.

With regard to this clone: A read error is possible here, since a much larger clone lies one base away. The chain uses TRDV3 and TRDJ1, with 10 nucleotides matching TRDD3. This CDR3 comprises 19 residues. Germline V gives CDR1 TVYSNPD, CDR2 GDNSRS (reference sequence). The CDR3 bases are TGTGCCTTTCCTCTGTACTGGGGGATCTCCATAAGAGACACCGATAAACGCATCTTT. This sequence encodes CAFPLYWGISIRDTDKRIF.

Concerning this clone itself: This may come from a read error, since a much larger clone is one base off. The same CDR3 also results from other DNA sequences found in this sample. The rearrangement joins TRDV2 to TRDJ3; weak D call: TRDD3 (5 bases). This CDR3 spans 16 amino acids. Trimming stripped 4 bases from V and 0 bases from J, with 9 bases between. Germline CDR1 GEAIGNYY, CDR2 EKD. As DNA, the CDR3 is TGTGCCTGTGATTGGGGAAGCTCCTGGGACACCCGACAGATGTTTTTC. It translates to CACDWGSSWDTRQMFF.

Sample share makes this clone large (0.1 to 1%). CDR3 region: CALSEGGSDKLIF. The CDR3 coding sequence is TGTGCTCTGTCAGAGGGGGGAAGCGATAAACTCATCTTT. V gene TRDV1 combines with J gene TRDJ1; the D gene is possibly TRDD3 (6 bases). The CDR3 consists of 13 residues. Trimming removed 9 bases at V and 4 bases at J, with 15 bases between. The V gene's germline CDR1 is TSWWSYY and CDR2 QGS.

By share, this clone ranks as medium-sized. V and J are TRDV1 and TRDJ1, with TRDD3 matching 7 bases. This CDR3 region has 14 residues. Trimming removed 3 bases from V and 11 bases from J; junction bases left unmatched: 12. Germline values: CDR1 TSWWSYY, CDR2 QGS. CDR3 residues: CALGDPLSPWGLIF. CDR3 nucleotide sequence: TGTGCTCTTGGGGATCCCCTTTCCCCCTGGGGGCTCATCTTT.

The sample holds a few counts of this clone. Possible read error: a much larger clone is one base away. This sequence joins TRDV1 and TRDJ1; D is uncertain. This CDR3 region has 16 residues. The germline CDR1 and CDR2 sequences are TSWWSYY and QGS. The V and J ends lost 3 bases and 6 bases respectively, with 20 bases between them. In DNA, the CDR3 is TGTGCTCTTGGGGATCCTCCTGTACGCCGCCGGAATAAACTCATCTTT. Protein: CALGDPPVRRRNKLIF.

This clone counts as medium-sized (0.01 to 0.1%). The chain joins TRAV14/DV4 to TRDJ1; 8 nucleotides agree with TRDD3. This CDR3 is built from 19 residues. V shed 0 bases, J shed 0 bases, and the junction held 12 bases outside the gene matches. Germline V gives CDR1 TSDPSYG, CDR2 QGSYDQQN (reference sequence). The CDR3 here is CAMREGLGYWGPYTDKLIF. Written as DNA, the CDR3 is TGTGCAATGAGAGAGGGTTTAGGCTACTGGGGGCCTTACACCGATAAACTCATCTTT.

By share of the sample, this clone is medium-sized (0.01 to 0.1%). The rearrangement links TRDV1 to TRDJ1; 10 nucleotides agree with TRDD3. Germline CDR1 TSWWSYY, CDR2 QGS. There are 17 residues in the CDR3. Trimming removed 4 bases from V and 1 base from J; junction bases left unmatched: 9. This CDR3 is CALGAGRWGIPTDKLIF. The CDR3 bases are TGTGCTCTTGGGGCGGGTCGATGGGGGATACCCACCGATAAACTCATCTTT.

This clone is labeled large. The CDR3 bases are TGTGCTCTTCGCCTACCCTACTGGGGGATACGGGACGATAAACTCATCTTT. This codes for CALRLPYWGIRDDKLIF. This rearrangement joins TRDV1 to TRDJ1, with 13 nucleotides matching TRDD3. V trimming: 8 bases; J trimming: 4 bases; junction bases outside the gene matches: 13. This CDR3 has 17 residues. Germline CDR1 TSWWSYY, CDR2 QGS.

This clone has only a few counts. V usage is TRDV1 and J usage is TRDJ1; 10 bases are shared with TRDD3. CDR1 TSWWSYY and CDR2 QGS come from the germline V gene. V gave up 10 bases and J gave up 0 bases; unmatched junction bases: 35. CDR3 length: 24 residues. The DNA for the CDR3 is TGTGCTCATAGAGGGCTTCCTAGTTTTACTTTAGTACTGGGGGATTCCGAGTACACCGATAAACTCATCTTT. Translated, it gives CAHRGLPSFTLVLGDSEYTDKLIF.

Of note for this clone: A far larger clone is off by one base, so a read error is likely. The chain links TRDV1 to TRDJ1; TRDD3 aligns across 11 bases. The J gene was missing in TCRdb and was found by matching the end of the DNA to germline. The CDR3 is 24 amino acids. Germline V gene sequence: CDR1 TSWWSYY, CDR2 QGS. V shed 2 bases and J 0 bases; nucleotides not matched to a gene: 26. The CDR3 here is CALGEVGLPTYDWGIGLYTDKLIF. The CDR3 DNA follows: TGTGCTCTTGGGGAAGTAGGCCTTCCTACCTATGACTGGGGGATAGGACTGTACACCGATAAACTCATCTTT.

This clone was seen only a few times. This may arise from a read error, as a much more abundant clone is one base away. The genes are TRDV1 and TRDJ1; TRDD3 is a possible D gene (5 bases). The CDR3 has 14 residues. V was cut by 5 bases and J by 4 bases, with 14 bases left in between. CDR1 and CDR2 (germline): TSWWSYY, QGS. In nucleotides, the CDR3 is TGTGCTCTTGGGAAGGGTGACTGGATCGATAAACTCATCTTT. Residues: CALGKGDWIDKLIF.

The chain has TRDV1 and TRDJ1; 7 positions match TRDD3. The ends lost 1 base at V and 0 bases at J; junction bases unmatched: 14. There are 19 residues in the CDR3. Germline CDR1 and CDR2: TSWWSYY and QGS. The CDR3 region is CALGEPEIWDTSYTDKLIF. As DNA, the CDR3 is TGTGCTCTTGGGGAACCCGAGATCTGGGATACTTCGTACACCGATAAACTCATCTTT.

In this sample, this clone turned up a few times. This chain joins TRDV1 and TRDJ1, with 9 positions matching TRDD3. With V trimmed by 0 bases and J by 1 base, 24 bases remained unmatched. Germline CDR1 is TSWWSYY and CDR2 is QGS. This CDR3 is 23 amino acids long. The CDR3 reads CALGELVYVQKLGDLPCTDKLIF. The CDR3 DNA reads as TGTGCTCTTGGGGAACTAGTGTACGTACAGAAACTGGGGGACCTACCTTGCACCGATAAACTCATCTTT.

By share, this clone counts as medium-sized. The rearrangement links TRDV1 to TRDJ1; the D is unclear. The germline CDR1 and CDR2 sequences are TSWWSYY and QGS. This CDR3 is 12 amino acids long. V was cut by 2 bases and J by 6 bases, with 7 bases left in between. CDR3 DNA: TGTGCTCTTGGGGAAGTATCTCATAAACTCATCTTT. It yields the protein CALGEVSHKLIF.

Within the sample, this clone is medium-sized. This chain connects TRDV1 to TRDJ1; 9 bases agree with TRDD3. CDR1 is TSWWSYY and CDR2 is QGS in the germline V gene. The CDR3 contains 24 residues. The ends lost 1 base at V and 0 bases at J; junction bases unmatched: 27. The CDR3 is CALGEPGILGDLSRLGSYTDKLIF. In DNA, the CDR3 is TGTGCTCTTGGGGAACCAGGGATTCTGGGGGATTTAAGTCGATTGGGGAGCTACACCGATAAACTCATCTTT.

By sample share, this clone is large. This chain connects TRAV29/DV5 to TRDJ1; 8 nucleotides agree with TRDD3. J was trimmed by 0 bases and V by 1 base; bases with no gene match: 26. Germline assignment: CDR1 NSMFDY and CDR2 ISSIKDK. The CDR3 loop spans 22 amino acids. The CDR3 loop reads CAASSAAPPGDKVAGYTDKLIF. The CDR3 DNA is TGTGCAGCAAGCTCGGCCGCCCCCCCGGGGGATAAAGTCGCGGGGTACACCGATAAACTCATCTTT. The full variable domain, rest sourced from reference TRAV29/DV5 and TRDJ1, is DQQVKQNSPSLSVQEGRISILNCDYTNSMFDYFLWYKKYPAEGPTFLISISSIKDKNEDGRFTVFLNKSAKHLSLHIVPSQPGDSAVYFCAASSAAPPGDKVAGYTDKLIFGKGTRVTVEP.

As for this clone: One base away lies a much larger clone, so this may be a sequencing read error. The J gene is TRDJ2, the V gene TRDV2; possibly TRDD3 for D (6 bases). The CDR3 extends over 15 amino acids. Germline V lookup: CDR1 GEAIGNYY, CDR2 EKD. The germline V and J ends were trimmed by 2 bases and 1 base, with 10 bases remaining between them. CDR3 bases: TGTGCCTGTGACATACAGGGGGATTTGACAGCACAACTCTTCTTT. Translated, it gives CACDIQGDLTAQLFF.

The gene calls are TRDV1 and TRDJ1; TRDD3 is a possible D gene (9 bases). CDR1 and CDR2 from the germline V gene are TSWWSYY and QGS. V lost 2 bases and J 10 bases, leaving 38 bases between the germline ends. This CDR3 has 21 amino acids. The CDR3 sequence: CALGESVSSYGDTRATLGLIF. The DNA for the CDR3 is TGTGCTCTTGGGGAATCAGTCTCTTCCTACGGGGATACGCGAGCCACCCTTGGACTCATCTTT.

Relative to its sample, this clone is large. This chain links TRDV3 with TRDJ1, with D possibly called TRDD2 or TRDD3 (7 bases each). No J segment appears in TCRdb, so it was assigned here by matching the sequence to germline. Germline V gene lookup returns CDR1 TVYSNPD and CDR2 GDNSRS (reference sequence). The V and J ends lost 1 base and 3 bases respectively, with 21 bases between them. The CDR3 extends over 16 amino acids. CDR3 in amino acids: CAFTLPGGSIADKLIF. In nucleotides, the CDR3 is TGTGCCTTTACCCTTCCTGGGGGTTCTATAGCCGATAAACTCATCTTT.

This clone was seen a few times. A much larger clonotype is one base distant, so this may be a read error. Other nucleotide sequences in the sample specify the same CDR3. V gene TRDV3 combines with J gene TRDJ1; 7 bases match TRDD3. Trimming cost V 0 bases and J 10 bases; bases outside gene matches: 20. CDR3 length: 16 amino acids. Germline V gene lookup returns CDR1 TVYSNPD and CDR2 GDNSRS (reference sequence). CDR3 sequence (DNA): TGTGCCTTTAGGAAATGGGGGTATTGGGGGACCTCAATACTCATCTTT. Translating it yields CAFRKWGYWGTSILIF.

A few counts support this clone. A much larger clone sits a single nucleotide away, making a read error possible. This sample includes further DNA sequences coding for the same CDR3. The J gene is TRDJ1, the V gene TRDV3, with 8 bases matching TRDD3. CDR3 size: 17 residues. Germline V gives CDR1 TVYSNPD, CDR2 GDNSRS (reference sequence). V shed 2 bases and J 6 bases; nucleotides not matched to a gene: 20. The CDR3 sequence is CAFSPYWGSHPSHKLIF. DNA of the CDR3: TGTGCCTTTTCACCTTACTGGGGGTCTCACCCGTCGCATAAACTCATCTTT.

The DNA for the CDR3 is TGTGCTCTTGGGGGCCTTCCTACTATATCCTTACTACTGGGAGAGTACACCGATAAACTCATCTTT. It specifies CALGGLPTISLLLGEYTDKLIF. The V and J genes are TRDV1 and TRDJ1; 9 bases agree with TRDD2. Germline CDR1 TSWWSYY, CDR2 QGS. The CDR3 runs 22 residues. V shed 4 bases, J shed 0 bases, and the junction held 24 bases outside the gene matches.